One sample yielded the 13 T cell receptor beta chains listed below, sequenced in a study of blood T cell repertoires in COVID-19. TCRdb's copy holds only in-frame clones and misses some; the assay was immunoSEQ multiplex PCR. The data contain about 200,000 clones, roughly 87% of them singletons. The sample was peripheral blood. The origin of the receptors is a man between 35 and 55 years old with active or convalescent COVID-19.

This clone was seen just once. J is TRBJ1-6 and V is TRBV5-5; D might be TRBD1 (5 bases). The CDR3 spans 16 residues. Germline lookup yields CDR1 SGHKS and CDR2 YYEKEE (reference sequence). Trimming left V 0 bases short and J 10 bases short, with 17 bases between. For the CDR3, the DNA is TGTGCCAGCAGCTTGGGCTTAGGGAGGGGAGGGTCACCCCTCCACTTT. As protein: CASSLGLGRGGSPLHF. The whole variable domain, filled in from reference TRBV5-5 and TRBJ1-6, reads DAGVTQSPTHLIKTRGQQVTLRCSPISGHKSVSWYQQVLGQGPQFIFQYYEKEERGRGNFPDRFSARQFPNYSSELNVNALLLGDSALYLCASSLGLGRGGSPLHFGNGTRLTVT.

This chain connects TRBV27 to TRBJ2-2; no clear D gene. Trimming left V 5 bases short and J 8 bases short, with 6 bases between. CDR3 length equals 11 residues. Germline V gene data show CDR1 as MNHEY and CDR2 as SMNVEV (reference sequence). The CDR3 coding sequence is TGTGCCAGCAGTCTCCTAGGGGAGCTGTTTTTT. Its protein product is CASSLLGELFF.

V and J are TRBV12-3 or TRBV12-4 and TRBJ2-5; no firm D call. The CDR3 consists of 13 residues. V was clipped by 6 bases and J by 2 bases, with 10 bases between them. The DNA for the CDR3 is TGTGCCAGCAGCGTACAGCAGCAAGAGACCCAGTACTTC. Its protein is CASSVQQQETQYF.

The chain employs TRBV7-9 and TRBJ1-1, with D perhaps matching TRBD1 (6 bases). The CDR3 totals 15 residues. Trimming stripped 5 bases from V and 0 bases from J, with 13 bases between. CDR1 and CDR2 (germline): SEHNR, FQNEAQ (reference sequence). The CDR3 is CASSPDSGVNTEAFF. The CDR3 DNA reads as TGTGCCAGCAGCCCGGACAGTGGGGTGAACACTGAAGCTTTCTTT.

On this clone itself: Other DNA sequences in this specimen translate into the identical CDR3. This chain uses TRBV19 with TRBJ1-1, with D perhaps TRBD1 (5 bases). The CDR3 covers 14 residues. Germline loops: CDR1 LNHDA, CDR2 SQIVND (reference sequence). V lost 3 bases to trimming and J lost 2 bases, with 10 bases between them. The CDR3 sequence: CASSIRRGNTEAFF. The CDR3 DNA reads as TGTGCCAGTAGTATTAGGAGGGGAAACACTGAAGCTTTCTTT.

This clone turned up a few times. V usage is TRBV4-1 and J usage is TRBJ1-6; a possible D gene is TRBD1 (5 bases). CDR1 and CDR2 from the germline V gene are MGHRA and YSYEKL. Trimming pared 2 bases from V and 7 bases from J, leaving 6 bases between. The CDR3 sequence is 13 residues long. The CDR3 DNA reads TGCGCCAGCAGCCAACCAGGGAATTCACCCCTCCACTTT. It yields the protein CASSQPGNSPLHF.

This rearrangement joins TRBV25-1 to TRBJ1-2, with TRBD1 matching over 9 bases. CDR1 and CDR2 from the germline V gene are MGHDK and SYGVNS. The ends lost 5 bases at V and 3 bases at J; junction bases unmatched: 1. The CDR3 extends over 13 amino acids. The CDR3 DNA sequence: TGTGCCAGCAGTAGGACAGGGGACTATGGCTACACCTTC. This sequence encodes CASSRTGDYGYTF.

The chain links TRBV10-2 to TRBJ2-1, with 8 bases identical to TRBD1. The V and J ends lost 3 bases and 2 bases, in that order; junction bases with no gene match: 3. Germline V gene sequence: CDR1 WSHSY, CDR2 SAAADI. This CDR3 region has 15 residues. The CDR3, as DNA: TGCGCCAGCAGTGAACAGGGGGGTCCCTACAATGAGCAGTTCTTC. Translating it yields CASSEQGGPYNEQFF.

Only one count was recorded for this clone. The chain recombines TRBV9 with TRBJ1-1; D is possibly TRBD1 (5 bases). Germline-derived CDR1 and CDR2 are SGDLS and YYNGEE. V was trimmed by 3 bases and J by 7 bases, leaving 13 bases between them. This CDR3 is built from 13 residues. CDR3 sequence: CASSGLVQGEAFF. The CDR3 region has the DNA TGTGCCAGCAGCGGTTTAGTGCAGGGTGAAGCTTTCTTT.

The chain employs TRBV6-5 and TRBJ1-6; 10 positions match TRBD1. The junction had 0 bases not matched to a gene; V was cut back by 6 bases and J by 7 bases. CDR3 length equals 13 residues. Germline lookup yields CDR1 MNHEY and CDR2 SVGAGI. The CDR3 bases are TGTGCCAGCAGGGACAGGGGGAATTCACCCCTCCACTTT. Encoded protein: CASRDRGNSPLHF.

The chain couples TRBV11-2 to TRBJ2-1; D might be TRBD1 (7 bases). The length of the CDR3 is 19 residues. Germline CDR1 and CDR2: SGHAT and FQNNGV. V dropped 4 bases and J dropped 0 bases, with 22 bases sitting between them. The CDR3 nucleotides read TGTGCCAGCAGCTCCCCGAGACTAGGGGGCGCCCCCTCCTACAATGAGCAGTTCTTC. It specifies CASSSPRLGGAPSYNEQFF. Together with reference TRBV11-2 and TRBJ2-1, the CDR3 gives the full variable domain: EAGVAQSPRYKIIEKRQSVAFWCNPISGHATLYWYQQILGQGPKLLIQFQNNGVVDDSQLPKDRFSAERLKGVDSTLKIQPAKLEDSAVYLCASSSPRLGGAPSYNEQFFGPGTRLTVL.

In DNA form, the CDR3 reads TGTGCCAGCAGCCGACACGGGACAGCCGGGGAGCTGTTTTTT. Translated: CASSRHGTAGELFF. This chain joins TRBV7-9 and TRBJ2-2, with 7 bases that match TRBD1. Germline V gene sequence: CDR1 SEHNR, CDR2 FQNEAQ (reference sequence). The CDR3 is made up of 14 amino acids. Unmatched junction bases numbered 6, after V lost 5 bases and J lost 6 bases.

Turning to this clone: At the DNA level, this CDR3 is encoded by other sequences in the same sample as well. This chain joins TRBV5-4 and TRBJ2-7, with TRBD2 matching 8 bases. Germline CDR1 and CDR2: SGHNT and YYREEE (reference sequence). The CDR3 sequence is 14 residues long. V trimming: 4 bases; J trimming: 3 bases; junction bases outside the gene matches: 6. The CDR3: CASSSRAGGYEQYF. In DNA, the CDR3 is TGTGCCAGCAGCAGCCGGGCGGGGGGCTACGAGCAGTACTTC.